A selection of T cell receptor beta chains follows, all from one sample in a study of fetal regulatory T cell absence and autoimmunity. Some clones are missing from TCRdb's copy, which holds only in-frame ones; the method was immunoSEQ multiplex PCR. The table shows some 87,000 clones, with 55% to 75% occurring only once. The material sequenced was pancreas tissue. The receptors originated from a male donor with IPEX syndrome. CDR3s include the opening cysteine and the closing phenylalanine or tryptophan. The D gene is left open where the match is weak. Size values are once, few and many counts, or a class for expanded clones, and some rows have none.

abundance	j_gene	d_gene	v_gene	CDR3aa	CDR3nt
-	TRBJ1-4	TRBD1	TRBV11-3	CASSFGRGRTNEKLFF	TGTGCCAGCAGCTTTGGGAGGGGGCGAACTAATGAAAAACTGTTTTTT
-	TRBJ2-7	TRBD2	TRBV13	CASSSGSGGGYEQYF	TGTGCCAGCAGCTCGGGGAGCGGGGGGGGCTACGAGCAGTACTTC
-	TRBJ2-1	-	TRBV11-2	CASSLMGVTSSYNEQFF	TGTGCCAGCAGCCTTATGGGGGTAACAAGCTCCTACAATGAGCAGTTCTTC
-	TRBJ2-3	TRBD2	TRBV6-1	CASRTSGGPLAQYF	TGTGCCAGCCGGACTAGCGGGGGGCCCTTGGCGCAGTATTTT
-	TRBJ2-7	-	TRBV11-2	CASSLGSAYEQYF	TGTGCCAGCAGCTTAGGGTCGGCCTACGAGCAGTACTTC
-	TRBJ2-3	TRBD2	TRBV5-1	CASSLRGRATDTQYF	TGCGCCAGCAGCTTGCGCGGGAGGGCCACAGATACGCAGTATTTT
-	TRBJ1-3	-	TRBV6-5	CASRAGNTIYF	TGTGCCAGCAGAGCAGGGAACACCATATATTTT
-	TRBJ2-3	TRBD2	TRBV7-9	CASSLTSGGGTDTQYF	TGTGCCAGCAGCTTGACTAGCGGGGGTGGTACAGATACGCAGTATTTT
few	TRBJ2-6	-	TRBV4-1	CASSPTGISGANVLTF	TGCGCCAGCAGCCCGACAGGTATCTCTGGGGCCAACGTCCTGACTTTC
-	TRBJ2-7	-	TRBV4-1	CASSQDPSSYEQYF	TGCGCCAGCAGCCAAGATCCCAGCTCCTACGAGCAGTACTTC
once	TRBJ2-3	TRBD2	TRBV4-3	CASSQVAGGATDTQYF	TGCGCCAGCAGCCAAGTAGCGGGGGGAGCCACAGATACGCAGTATTTT
-	TRBJ2-7	TRBD2	TRBV5-6	CASSGGTSGTTAYEQYF	TGTGCCAGCAGCGGTGGGACTAGCGGAACCACCGCCTACGAGCAGTACTTC
-	TRBJ2-1	TRBD2	TRBV5-5	CASSLRTSVGNEQFF	TGTGCCAGCAGCCTCCGGACTAGCGTAGGCAATGAGCAGTTCTTC
once	TRBJ1-2	-	TRBV5-6	CASSPGGAEYGYTF	TGTGCCAGCAGCCCCGGGGGGGCAGAATATGGCTACACCTTC
-	TRBJ1-1	-	TRBV5-6	CASRRLQGHTEAFF	TGTGCCAGCAGGCGCCTACAAGGCCACACTGAAGCTTTCTTT
-	TRBJ1-2	-	TRBV6-1	CASSQGWTAGYIHYGYTF	TGTGCCAGCAGTCAAGGATGGACAGCTGGCTACATCCACTATGGCTACACCTTC
-	TRBJ2-7	TRBD1	TRBV6-5	CASSWTGTYEQYF	TGTGCCAGCAGTTGGACAGGGACCTACGAGCAGTACTTC
-	TRBJ2-3	TRBD1	TRBV7-2	CASSWDSATDTQYF	TGTGCCAGCAGCTGGGACAGCGCTACAGATACGCAGTATTTT
-	TRBJ2-7	TRBD1	TRBV29-1	CSVEVGTGSYEQYF	TGCAGCGTTGAAGTGGGGACAGGCTCCTACGAGCAGTACTTC
-	TRBJ2-7	TRBD2	TRBV7-9	CASSLSGLAGSYEQYF	TGTGCCAGCAGCTTATCTGGGCTAGCGGGGTCTTACGAGCAGTACTTC
-	TRBJ1-5	-	TRBV6-5	CASTKEWNQPQHF	TGTGCCAGCACCAAAGAGTGGAATCAGCCCCAGCATTTT
-	TRBJ1-3	-	TRBV4-1	CASSQDPSGNTIYF	TGCGCCAGCAGCCAAGATCCCTCTGGAAACACCATATATTTT
-	TRBJ1-2	TRBD1	TRBV10-2	CASSPGTGVGYGYTF	TGCGCCAGCAGCCCCGGGACAGGCGTGGGGTATGGCTACACCTTC
-	TRBJ1-2	TRBD1	TRBV9	CASSVTTGNYGYTF	TGTGCCAGCAGCGTGACGACAGGGAACTATGGCTACACCTTC
-	TRBJ1-6	-	TRBV6-5	CASSYSNSPLHF	TGTGCCAGCAGTTACTCGAATTCACCCCTCCACTTT
few	TRBJ2-7	TRBD1	TRBV5-1	CASSWTGQATEQYF	TGCGCCAGCAGCTGGACGGGACAGGCGACCGAGCAGTACTTC
-	TRBJ2-7	TRBD2	TRBV7-2	CASSPRLAGLYEQYF	TGTGCCAGCAGCCCTCGACTAGCGGGACTCTACGAGCAGTACTTC
few	TRBJ1-1	-	TRBV11-2	CASSLDQDSEAFF	TGTGCCAGCAGCTTAGATCAAGACAGCGAAGCTTTCTTT
-	TRBJ1-4	-	TRBV4-1	CASSQNTAEGFLATNEKLFF	TGCGCCAGCAGCCAAAATACGGCCGAAGGATTCCTTGCAACTAATGAAAAACTGTTTTTT
few	TRBJ2-1	TRBD2	TRBV4-2	CASSPVASGYSSYNEQFF	TGTGCCAGCAGTCCCGTGGCTAGCGGGTACAGCTCCTACAATGAGCAGTTCTTC
-	TRBJ1-1	TRBD1	TRBV5-6	CASSLVFRQGNTEAFF	TGTGCCAGCAGCTTGGTATTCCGACAGGGGAACACTGAAGCTTTCTTT
-	TRBJ2-5	-	TRBV23-1	CASSHSLKLAETQYF	TGCGCCAGCAGTCACTCGTTGAAGCTAGCGGAGACCCAGTACTTC
-	TRBJ1-2	-	TRBV5-1	CASSLGGYGYTF	TGCGCCAGCAGCTTGGGGGGCTATGGCTACACCTTC
few	TRBJ2-5	TRBD1	TRBV5-1	CASRLGGAVPQETQYF	TGCGCCAGCAGGTTAGGGGGCGCGGTACCACAAGAGACCCAGTACTTC
-	TRBJ2-3	TRBD2	TRBV27	CASSLEAGGTTDTQYF	TGTGCCAGCAGTTTAGAAGCGGGGGGCACCACAGATACGCAGTATTTT
-	TRBJ2-1	TRBD2	TRBV4-2	CASSQGLAVMIEQFF	TGTGCCAGCAGCCAAGGCCTAGCGGTTATGATTGAGCAGTTCTTC
-	TRBJ2-3	TRBD1	TRBV6-1	CASSADRGTDTQYF	TGTGCCAGCAGTGCGGACAGGGGGACAGATACGCAGTATTTT
-	TRBJ1-3	-	TRBV30	CAWSVQQGGNTIYF	TGTGCCTGGAGTGTACAACAGGGTGGAAACACCATATATTTT
-	TRBJ2-7	-	TRBV7-6	CASSLKEGPTYEQYF	TGTGCCAGCAGCTTAAAAGAGGGGCCGACGTACGAGCAGTACTTC
-	TRBJ2-7	TRBD1	TRBV7-9	CASSLLTGGTYEQYF	TGTGCCAGCAGCTTACTGACAGGGGGAACCTACGAGCAGTACTTC
-	TRBJ1-1	-	TRBV29-1	CSVSKGGNTEAFF	TGCAGCGTCTCTAAGGGGGGGAACACTGAAGCTTTCTTT
few	TRBJ2-5	TRBD2	TRBV4-2	CASSQDRLAGPQETQYF	TGTGCCAGCAGCCAAGATAGACTAGCGGGACCCCAAGAGACCCAGTACTTC
-	TRBJ2-7	TRBD2	TRBV9	CASSVSLAGGGEQYF	TGTGCCAGCAGCGTCTCCTTAGCGGGAGGAGGCGAGCAGTACTTC
-	TRBJ2-7	-	TRBV13	CASSYRDEQYF	TGTGCCAGCAGTTACAGGGACGAGCAGTACTTC
-	TRBJ2-7	-	TRBV5-4	CASSLGQSYEQYF	TGTGCCAGCAGCTTGGGACAGTCCTACGAGCAGTACTTC
-	TRBJ2-3	TRBD1	TRBV27	CASTNRDRPTSTDTQYF	TGTGCCAGCACAAACCGGGACAGGCCAACTAGCACAGATACGCAGTATTTT
few	TRBJ2-7	-	TRBV5-1	CASIGHTGEQYF	TGCGCCAGCATTGGTCATACGGGTGAGCAGTACTTC
-	TRBJ2-7	TRBD1	TRBV9	CASSVGQSYEQYF	TGTGCCAGCAGCGTGGGACAGTCCTACGAGCAGTACTTC
-	TRBJ1-3	TRBD1	TRBV7-9	CASSPPDRAGGNTIYF	TGTGCCAGCAGCCCCCCCGACAGGGCTGGAGGAAACACCATATATTTT
-	TRBJ2-7	-	TRBV7-9	CASSLTGPRFYEQYF	TGTGCCAGCAGCTTAACGGGACCCAGGTTCTACGAGCAGTACTTC